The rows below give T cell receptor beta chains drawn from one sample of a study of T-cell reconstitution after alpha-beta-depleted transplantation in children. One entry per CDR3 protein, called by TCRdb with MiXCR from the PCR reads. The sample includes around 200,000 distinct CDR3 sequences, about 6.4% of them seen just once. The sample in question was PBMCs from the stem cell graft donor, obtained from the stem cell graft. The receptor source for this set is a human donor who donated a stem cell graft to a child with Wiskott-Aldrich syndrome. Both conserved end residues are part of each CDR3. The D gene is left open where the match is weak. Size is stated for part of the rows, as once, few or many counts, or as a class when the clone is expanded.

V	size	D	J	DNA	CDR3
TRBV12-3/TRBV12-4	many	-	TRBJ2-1	TGTGCCAGCAGCGGGAGTTTCGGGGGTGAGCAGTTCTTC	CASSGSFGGEQFF
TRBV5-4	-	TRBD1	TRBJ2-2	TGTGCCAGCAGCCAAAGAAACAGGGGCACCGGGGAGCTGTTTTTT	CASSQRNRGTGELFF
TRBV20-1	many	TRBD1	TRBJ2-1	TGCAGTGCCAAATCGTTCGGGACAGGTTACAATGAGCAGTTCTTC	CSAKSFGTGYNEQFF
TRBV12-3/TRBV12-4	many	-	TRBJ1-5	TGTGCCAGCAGTGGGGGGGGGCTCGAAAGCAATCAGCCCCAGCATTTT	CASSGGGLESNQPQHF
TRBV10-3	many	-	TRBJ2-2	TGTGCCATCAGTGAGAACAGGGAACGGACCGGGGAGCTGTTTTTT	CAISENRERTGELFF
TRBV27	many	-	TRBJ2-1	TGTGCCAGCAGGCTAGGGTTGGATTTCATGGGGAGTAATGAGCAGTTCTTC	CASRLGLDFMGSNEQFF
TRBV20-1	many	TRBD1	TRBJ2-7	TGCAGTGCAAGACAGGGGATGGGCGAGCAGTACTTC	CSARQGMGEQYF
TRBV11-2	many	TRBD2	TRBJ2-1	TGTGCCAGCAGCCAGGGACTAGCGGAAAACAATGAGCAGTTCTTC	CASSQGLAENNEQFF
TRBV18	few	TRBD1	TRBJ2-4	TGTGCCAGCTCACCAGGAACAGGGGGTCAAGGCATTCAGTACTTC	CASSPGTGGQGIQYF
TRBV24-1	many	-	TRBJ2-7	TGTGCCACCAGTGATCCTTCCGGACAGCAGCCCTACGAGCAGTACTTC	CATSDPSGQQPYEQYF
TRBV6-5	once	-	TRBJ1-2	TGTGCCAGCAGTTTCTCAGTGATCTCTAACTATGGCTACACCTTC	CASSFSVISNYGYTF
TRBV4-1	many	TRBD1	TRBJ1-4	TGCGCCAGCAGCCAAGTCCCGACAGGGAATGAAAAACTGTTTTTT	CASSQVPTGNEKLFF
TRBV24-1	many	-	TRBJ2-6	TGTGCCACCAGTGACCCTCTCGGGATCTCTGGGGCCAACGTCCTGACTTTC	CATSDPLGISGANVLTF
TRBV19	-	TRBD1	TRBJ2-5	TGTGCCAGTAGCAACAACAGGGGGCTCGGTCGAGAGACCCAGTACTTC	CASSNNRGLGRETQYF
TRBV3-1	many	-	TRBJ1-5	TGTGCCAGCAGCCAAGCAGGGCAGGCTCAGCCCCAGCATTTT	CASSQAGQAQPQHF
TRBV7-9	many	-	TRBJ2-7	TGTGCCAGCAGCTTATTTGGAGACAGGCGAATCTACGAGCAGTACTTC	CASSLFGDRRIYEQYF
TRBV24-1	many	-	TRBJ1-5	TGTGCCACCAGTGATTCTTCAGTTAGCAATCAGCCCCAGCATTTT	CATSDSSVSNQPQHF
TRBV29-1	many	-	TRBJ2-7	TGCAGCGTTGGAGGTCCCAGCTACGAGCAGTACTTC	CSVGGPSYEQYF
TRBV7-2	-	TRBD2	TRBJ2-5	TGTGCCAGCAGTCAGCTCGGGCTAGCGGTGGGGGAGACCCAGTACTTC	CASSQLGLAVGETQYF
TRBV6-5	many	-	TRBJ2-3	TGTGCCAGCAGTTACGGGGAAAACACAGATACGCAGTATTTT	CASSYGENTDTQYF
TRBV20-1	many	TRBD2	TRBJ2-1	TGCAGTGCCCTACTAGCGGGAGGGTCCGGTGAGCAGTTCTTC	CSALLAGGSGEQFF
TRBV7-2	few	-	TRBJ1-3	TGTGCCAGCAGCCTTCAAGTTGGAAACACCATATATTTT	CASSLQVGNTIYF
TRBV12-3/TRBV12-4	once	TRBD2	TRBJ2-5	TGTGCCAGCAGTCCGGGACTAGCGGGGACCCAGTACTTC	CASSPGLAGTQYF
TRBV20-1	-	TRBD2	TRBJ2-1	TGCAGTGCTAGAGATTCGGTCCCGGGACTAGCGGGAGCTGAGCAGTTCTTC	CSARDSVPGLAGAEQFF
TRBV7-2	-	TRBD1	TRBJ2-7	TGTGCCAGCAGCTACTCAGGGGGATACTCCTACGAGCAGTACTTC	CASSYSGGYSYEQYF
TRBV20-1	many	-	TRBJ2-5	TGCAGTGCTAGAGCCAGGGATTTC	CSARARDF
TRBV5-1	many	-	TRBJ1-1	TGCGCCAGCAGCGCGCCGGGGAGCACTGAAGCTTTCTTT	CASSAPGSTEAFF
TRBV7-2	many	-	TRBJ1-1	TGTGCCAGCAGCTTAGGCGAACCCACAGACACTGAAGCTTTCTTT	CASSLGEPTDTEAFF
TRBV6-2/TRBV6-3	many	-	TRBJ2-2	TGTGCCAGCCTGACACAGAACACCGGGGAGCTGTTTTTT	CASLTQNTGELFF
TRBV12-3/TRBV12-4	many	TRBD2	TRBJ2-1	TGTGCCAGCAGTTTCACTAGCGGGAACAATGAGCAGTTCTTC	CASSFTSGNNEQFF
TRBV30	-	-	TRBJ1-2	TGTGCCTGGAAATTCGGGTTCTATGGCTACACCTTC	CAWKFGFYGYTF
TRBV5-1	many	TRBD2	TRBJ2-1	TGCGCCAGCAGCTTGGTAGCCGGGGGGGTCTACAATGAGCAGTTCTTC	CASSLVAGGVYNEQFF
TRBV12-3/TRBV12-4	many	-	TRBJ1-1	TGTGCCAGCAGACCCAGTGGACAGAGCAACACTGAAGCTTTCTTT	CASRPSGQSNTEAFF
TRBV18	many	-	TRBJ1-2	TGTGCCAGCTCAGCGTCCGCAGGTCAGGAGGGCTACACCTTC	CASSASAGQEGYTF
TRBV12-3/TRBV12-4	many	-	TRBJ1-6	TGTGCCAGCAGTTCTTTGGCAGATAATACACCCCTCCACTTT	CASSSLADNTPLHF
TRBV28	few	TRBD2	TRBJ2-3	TGTGCCAGCAGAGCGGGGGGGCGGTCAGATACGCAGTATTTT	CASRAGGRSDTQYF
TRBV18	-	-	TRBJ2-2	TGTGCCAGCTCACCACGTGTACGGATGAACACCGGGGAGCTGTTTTTT	CASSPRVRMNTGELFF
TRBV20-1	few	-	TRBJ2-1	TGCAGTGCTGATTTCTGGGGCCAGAAAAACTACAATGAGCAGTTCTTC	CSADFWGQKNYNEQFF
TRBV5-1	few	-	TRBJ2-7	TGCGCCAGCAGCCGATGGGGGGGCGCCGAGCAGTACTTC	CASSRWGGAEQYF